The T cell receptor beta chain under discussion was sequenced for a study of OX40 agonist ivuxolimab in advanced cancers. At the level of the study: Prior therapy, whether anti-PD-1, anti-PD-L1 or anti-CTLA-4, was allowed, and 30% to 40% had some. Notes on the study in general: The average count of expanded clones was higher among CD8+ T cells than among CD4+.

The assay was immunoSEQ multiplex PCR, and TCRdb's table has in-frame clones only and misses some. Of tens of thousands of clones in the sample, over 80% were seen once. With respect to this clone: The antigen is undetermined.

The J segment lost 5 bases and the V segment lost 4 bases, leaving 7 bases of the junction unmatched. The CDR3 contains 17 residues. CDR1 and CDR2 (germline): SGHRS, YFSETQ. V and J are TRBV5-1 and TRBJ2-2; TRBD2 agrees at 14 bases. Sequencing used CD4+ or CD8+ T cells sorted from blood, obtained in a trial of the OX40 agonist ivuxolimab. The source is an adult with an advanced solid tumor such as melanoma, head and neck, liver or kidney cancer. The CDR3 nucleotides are TGCGCCAGCAGCGGGGGACTAGCGGGAGTAAGGACCGGGGAGCTGTTTTTT. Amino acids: CASSGGLAGVRTGELFF.